The next 28 T cell receptor beta chains were all read from a single sample in a study of OX40 agonist ivuxolimab in advanced cancers. Sequencing used immunoSEQ multiplex PCR; TCRdb keeps in-frame clones, though not all of them. The profile shows 25,000 to 30,000 clones, about three quarters of them singletons. The source material was CD4+ or CD8+ T cells sorted from blood, sampled in a trial of the OX40 agonist ivuxolimab. The receptors originated from an adult with an advanced solid tumor such as melanoma, head and neck, liver or kidney cancer.

This clone was seen more than once but under ten times. The V gene is TRBV6-5, the J gene TRBJ1-1; TRBD1 might be the D (6 bases). This CDR3 is 14 amino acids long. The V end was cut by 1 base, the J end by 5 bases, with 11 bases between. CDR1 is MNHEY and CDR2 is SVGAGI in the germline V gene. CDR3: CASSYYRAGTEAFF. The CDR3 DNA reads TGTGCCAGCAGTTACTACAGGGCAGGAACTGAAGCTTTCTTT.

The chain recombines TRBV4-3 with TRBJ1-5; 7 bases are shared with TRBD1. Germline CDR1 reads LGHNA; CDR2 reads YSLEER. V was clipped by 9 bases and J by 0 bases; unmatched bases: 8. This CDR3 is 15 amino acids long. Here the CDR3 reads CASRTGVGSNQPQHF. In nucleotides, the CDR3 is TGCGCCAGTCGCACAGGGGTTGGTAGCAATCAGCCCCAGCATTTT.

This clone was observed a single time. The chain has TRBV19 and TRBJ1-1; D is possibly TRBD1 (5 bases). This CDR3 contains 15 residues. The V end lost 6 bases, the J end lost 0 bases, and 14 bases lay between the germline ends. CDR1 and CDR2 from the germline V gene are LNHDA and SQIVND (reference sequence). CDR3 protein: CASSMGWGMNTEAFF. Here the CDR3 DNA reads TGTGCCAGTAGCATGGGCTGGGGGATGAACACTGAAGCTTTCTTT.

This chain uses TRBV5-5 with TRBJ2-1; perhaps TRBD2 as D (7 bases). Trimming took off 0 bases at V and 0 bases at J, with 16 bases between the two ends. The CDR3 loop spans 18 amino acids. Looked up from germline, CDR1 is SGHKS and CDR2 is YYEKEE (reference sequence). CDR3 DNA: TGTGCCAGCAGCTTGGGTTGGGGGGGCCCTAGCTCCTACAATGAGCAGTTCTTC. This codes for CASSLGWGGPSSYNEQFF.

This sequence joins TRBV7-3 and TRBJ2-5; 7 bases map to TRBD1. The CDR3 contains 15 residues. The germline CDR1 and CDR2 sequences are SGHTA and FQGTGA. Unmatched junction bases numbered 6, after V lost 5 bases and J lost 0 bases. The CDR3 DNA reads TGTGCCAGCAGCCCAGGGACAGCTAACCAAGAGACCCAGTACTTC. It specifies CASSPGTANQETQYF.

V and J are TRBV27 and TRBJ1-2; D remains ambiguous. The CDR3 contains 14 residues. Looked up from germline, CDR1 is MNHEY and CDR2 is SMNVEV (reference sequence). Trimming left V 2 bases short and J 1 base short, with 8 bases between. CDR3 in amino acids: CASSLTDGNYGYTF. The CDR3 DNA sequence: TGTGCCAGCAGTTTAACCGACGGTAACTATGGCTACACCTTC.

This clone was observed a handful of times. V and J are TRBV5-6 and TRBJ1-2; D gene unclear. V was clipped by 0 bases and J by 3 bases, with 6 bases between them. Germline lookup yields CDR1 SGHDT and CDR2 YYEEEE. The CDR3 sequence is 13 residues long. The CDR3 reads CASSLVGDYGYTF. The CDR3 bases are TGTGCCAGCAGCTTGGTCGGTGACTATGGCTACACCTTC.

The J gene is TRBJ2-5, the V gene TRBV4-1; no reliable D call. Germline V gene lookup returns CDR1 MGHRA and CDR2 YSYEKL. Trimming cost V 2 bases and J 2 bases, with 12 bases left between them. The CDR3 has 15 amino acids. The CDR3 coding sequence is TGCGCCAGCAGCCAATATGGGGTCCAACAAGAGACCCAGTACTTC. Translating gives CASSQYGVQQETQYF.

This clone was picked up one time. The J gene is TRBJ2-1, the V gene TRBV19; either TRBD1 or TRBD2 may supply D (5 bases each). The V gene lost 5 bases and the J gene lost 4 bases, with 9 bases spanning the gap. Germline CDR1 reads LNHDA; CDR2 reads SQIVND (reference sequence). The CDR3 has 13 residues. As DNA, the CDR3 is TGTGCCAGTAGTGCCGGGGCTTACAATGAGCAGTTCTTC. Its translation: CASSAGAYNEQFF.

The chain employs TRBV10-3 and TRBJ2-2; 9 nucleotides line up with TRBD2. This CDR3 contains 17 residues. The ends lost 7 bases at V and 3 bases at J; junction bases unmatched: 12. In germline, CDR1 is ENHRY, CDR2 SYGVKD. The CDR3, as DNA: TGTGCCATCAAAGAGAGAAGCGGGGGGCCCGACACCGGGGAGCTGTTTTTT. Residues: CAIKERSGGPDTGELFF.

This clone showed up just a few times. The chain employs TRBV7-2 and TRBJ1-4, with 8 bases lining up with TRBD1. The CDR3 covers 17 residues. Germline V lookup: CDR1 SGHTA, CDR2 FQGNSA. The V segment lost 4 bases and the J segment 0 bases; nucleotides outside the gene matches: 7. As DNA, the CDR3 is TGTGCCAGCAGCTCGGGACAGGCTTCGCCAACTAATGAAAAACTGTTTTTT. Protein sequence: CASSSGQASPTNEKLFF.

This chain uses TRBV7-8 with TRBJ1-4; D uncertain. V lost 0 bases and J lost 1, with 12 bases in between. Germline V CDR1 and CDR2: SGHVS, FQNEAQ. CDR3 length: 17 residues. CDR3 region: CASSLAGSVRTNEKLFF. The DNA for the CDR3 is TGTGCCAGCAGCTTAGCGGGGTCAGTGAGAACTAATGAAAAACTGTTTTTT.

The chain joins TRBV6-5 to TRBJ2-1, with no clear D. V lost 1 base and J 5 bases, leaving 9 bases between the germline ends. The CDR3 loop spans 14 amino acids. Germline lookup yields CDR1 MNHEY and CDR2 SVGAGI. In nucleotides, the CDR3 is TGTGCCAGCAGTTACTTGGGCACCCACAATGAGCAGTTCTTC. This gives the protein CASSYLGTHNEQFF.

This clone showed up just once. The chain recombines TRBV4-3 with TRBJ1-1, with a weak D call TRBD1 (5 bases). Trimming shortened V by 0 bases and J by 6 bases, and 17 bases separated the two germline ends. There are 16 residues in the CDR3. CDR1 is LGHNA, CDR2 YSLEER, per germline. The CDR3 here is CASSQDIGGRYSEAFF. Here the CDR3 DNA reads TGCGCCAGCAGCCAAGATATCGGGGGAAGGTACTCTGAAGCTTTCTTT.

The chain uses TRBV5-6 and TRBJ1-2; no firm D call. The CDR3 length is 11 residues. Germline lookup yields CDR1 SGHDT and CDR2 YYEEEE. The V end lost 4 bases, the J end lost 5 bases, and 6 bases lay between the germline ends. The CDR3 DNA is TGTGCCAGCAGCCTCTCGTATGGCTACACCTTC. It translates to CASSLSYGYTF.

This clone was seen once. The chain couples TRBV19 to TRBJ1-5; perhaps TRBD1 as D (6 bases). Trimming took 10 bases from V and 7 from J, leaving 14 bases between them. The V gene's germline CDR1 is LNHDA and CDR2 SQIVND (reference sequence). CDR3 length equals 12 residues. CDR3: CATGGAQQPQHF. In nucleotides, the CDR3 is TGTGCCACCGGGGGGGCCCAGCAGCCCCAGCATTTT. The variable domain in full, with the rest retrieved from reference TRBV19 and TRBJ1-5, is DGGITQSPKYLFRKEGQNVTLSCEQNLNHDAMYWYRQDPGQGLRLIYYSQIVNDFQKGDIAEGYSVSREKKESFPLTVTSAQKNPTAFYLCATGGAQQPQHFGDGTRLSIL.

The chain carries TRBV5-6 and TRBJ1-2, with D maybe TRBD1 (6 bases). V lost 0 bases to trimming and J lost 3 bases, with 12 bases between them. The V gene's germline CDR1 is SGHDT and CDR2 YYEEEE. The CDR3 is 15 residues long. The DNA of the CDR3 is TGTGCCAGCAGCTTGGGCCAGGGGAGGTACTATGGCTACACCTTC. Protein product: CASSLGQGRYYGYTF.

The chain couples TRBV4-1 to TRBJ1-5, with D possibly TRBD1 on 6 matching bases. The germline V gene encodes CDR1 MGHRA and CDR2 YSYEKL. The V gene lost 2 bases and the J gene lost 3 bases, with 14 bases spanning the gap. This CDR3 comprises 16 residues. The CDR3 spells CASSQRWGQTNQPQHF. CDR3 in DNA: TGCGCCAGCAGCCAACGGTGGGGACAAACCAATCAGCCCCAGCATTTT.

This sequence joins TRBV2 and TRBJ2-5; TRBD2 matches at 9 bases. Gene TRBJ2-7 matches the end of the DNA better, so the J call may be wrong. The CDR3 length is 15 residues. Germline CDR1 is SNHLY and CDR2 is FYNNEI. Written as DNA, the CDR3 is TGTGCCAGCAGTGAATCCTCTAGCGGGGCTTACGAGCAGTACTTC. Translated, it gives CASSESSSGAYEQYF.

This clone came up once. V and J are TRBV19 and TRBJ1-5; D gene unclear. Germline loops: CDR1 LNHDA, CDR2 SQIVND (reference sequence). V was cut by 3 bases and J by 0 bases, with 9 bases left in between. The CDR3 covers 15 residues. The CDR3 loop is CASSISPSSNQPQHF. CDR3 bases: TGTGCCAGTAGTATTTCCCCATCTAGCAATCAGCCCCAGCATTTT.

The V and J genes are TRBV14 and TRBJ2-6; 11 bases align to TRBD2. Germline CDR1 SGHDN, CDR2 FVKESK. The CDR3 runs 17 residues. The V and J ends lost 3 bases and 1 base, in that order; junction bases with no gene match: 2. CDR3 sequence reads: CASSQWTSGSGANVLTF. The CDR3 nucleotides read TGTGCCAGCAGCCAGTGGACTAGCGGGTCTGGGGCCAACGTCCTGACTTTC.

DNA of the CDR3: TGTGCCAGTAAACACGCTAGCGACTACGAGCAGTACTTC. Translation gives CASKHASDYEQYF. The chain is built from TRBV19 and TRBJ2-7; a weak D match, TRBD2 (6 bases). The CDR3 sequence is 13 residues long. CDR1 LNHDA and CDR2 SQIVND come from the germline V gene (reference sequence). V dropped 7 bases and J dropped 3 bases, with 13 bases sitting between them.

The V gene is TRBV5-6, the J gene TRBJ2-1, with unresolved D. Trimming took 2 bases from V and 10 from J, leaving 10 bases between them. Looked up from germline, CDR1 is SGHDT and CDR2 is YYEEEE. The CDR3 covers 12 residues. CDR3 DNA: TGTGCCAGCAGCTTAGAACCTCAGGAGCAGTTCTTC. It is translated as CASSLEPQEQFF.

This clone was seen just once. V and J are TRBV9 and TRBJ2-1, with D uncertain. Germline-derived CDR1 and CDR2 are SGDLS and YYNGEE. V lost 5 bases and J 2 bases, leaving 20 bases between the germline ends. This CDR3 has 17 amino acids. CDR3 sequence: CASRGPADPPTYNEQFF. The CDR3 nucleotides read TGTGCCAGCAGGGGCCCCGCCGACCCACCTACCTACAATGAGCAGTTCTTC.

The J gene is TRBJ2-1, the V gene TRBV4-3; D might be TRBD2 (5 bases). Trimming stripped 0 bases from V and 4 bases from J, with 7 bases between. The CDR3 runs 14 residues. Germline values: CDR1 LGHNA, CDR2 YSLEER. CDR3 DNA: TGCGCCAGCAGCCAAGATACGGGATACAATGAGCAGTTCTTC. This gives the protein CASSQDTGYNEQFF.

The chain couples TRBV9 to TRBJ1-6; D perhaps matches TRBD1 (5 bases). This CDR3 spans 15 amino acids. Between the trimmed V and J ends, which lost 3 bases and 10 bases, there was a span of 17 bases. CDR1 SGDLS and CDR2 YYNGEE come from the germline V gene. CDR3 loop: CASSEGGGRGSPLHF. DNA for the CDR3: TGTGCCAGCAGCGAAGGTGGGGGACGAGGGTCACCCCTCCACTTT. Supplemented by reference TRBV9 and TRBJ1-6, the full variable domain reads DSGVTQTPKHLITATGQRVTLRCSPRSGDLSVYWYQQSLDQGLQFLIQYYNGEERAKGNILERFSAQQFPDLHSELNLSSLELGDSALYFCASSEGGGRGSPLHFGNGTRLTVT.

This chain connects TRBV4-2 to TRBJ1-4, with a weak D call TRBD1 (5 bases). Germline CDR1 is LGHNA and CDR2 is YNFKEQ. The CDR3 runs to 15 residues. Trimming shortened V by 1 base and J by 5 bases, and 11 bases separated the two germline ends. CDR3 in amino acids: CASSQVGTDNEKLFF. DNA for the CDR3: TGTGCCAGCAGCCAAGTCGGGACGGACAATGAAAAACTGTTTTTT.

V and J are TRBV7-9 and TRBJ1-2; 7 bases match TRBD1. Unmatched junction bases numbered 15, after V lost 4 bases and J lost 7 bases. Per the germline V gene, CDR1 is SEHNR and CDR2 is FQNEAQ (reference sequence). The CDR3 consists of 16 residues. The CDR3 is CASSSSRQGTGGGYTF. The DNA for the CDR3 is TGTGCCAGCAGCTCTAGCCGACAGGGAACTGGGGGTGGCTACACCTTC.